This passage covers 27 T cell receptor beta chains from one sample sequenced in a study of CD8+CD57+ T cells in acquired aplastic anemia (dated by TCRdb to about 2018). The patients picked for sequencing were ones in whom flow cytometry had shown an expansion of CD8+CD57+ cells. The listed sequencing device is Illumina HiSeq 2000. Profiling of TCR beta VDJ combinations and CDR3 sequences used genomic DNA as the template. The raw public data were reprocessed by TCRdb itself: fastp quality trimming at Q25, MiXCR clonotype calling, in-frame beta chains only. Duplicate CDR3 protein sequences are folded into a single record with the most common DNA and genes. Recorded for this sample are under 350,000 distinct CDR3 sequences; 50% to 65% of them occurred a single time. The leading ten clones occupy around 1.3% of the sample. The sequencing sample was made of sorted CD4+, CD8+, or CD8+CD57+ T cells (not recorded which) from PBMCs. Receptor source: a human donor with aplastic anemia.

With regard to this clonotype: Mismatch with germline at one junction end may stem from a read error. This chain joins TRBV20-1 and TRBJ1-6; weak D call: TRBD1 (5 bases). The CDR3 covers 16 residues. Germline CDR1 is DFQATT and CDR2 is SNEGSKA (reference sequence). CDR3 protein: CSARANLETADSPLRF. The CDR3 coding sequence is TGCAGTGCTAGAGCTAACCTCGAGACAGCTGATTCACCCCTCCGCTTT.

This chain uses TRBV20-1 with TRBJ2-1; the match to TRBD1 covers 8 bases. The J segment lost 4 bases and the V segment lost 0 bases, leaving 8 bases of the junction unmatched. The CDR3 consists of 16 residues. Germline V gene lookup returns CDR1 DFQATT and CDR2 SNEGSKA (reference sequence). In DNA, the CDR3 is TGCAGTGCTAGAGATCCGACAGGGGTTCCGTACAATGAGCAGTTCTTC. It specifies CSARDPTGVPYNEQFF.

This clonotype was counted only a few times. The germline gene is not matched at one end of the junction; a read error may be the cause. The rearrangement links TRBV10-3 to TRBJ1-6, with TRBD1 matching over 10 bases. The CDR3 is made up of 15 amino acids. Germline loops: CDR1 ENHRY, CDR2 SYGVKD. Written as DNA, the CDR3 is TGTGCCATCAGGGAGACAGGGGGCACGAATTCACCCTTCCACTTT. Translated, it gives CAIRETGGTNSPFHF.

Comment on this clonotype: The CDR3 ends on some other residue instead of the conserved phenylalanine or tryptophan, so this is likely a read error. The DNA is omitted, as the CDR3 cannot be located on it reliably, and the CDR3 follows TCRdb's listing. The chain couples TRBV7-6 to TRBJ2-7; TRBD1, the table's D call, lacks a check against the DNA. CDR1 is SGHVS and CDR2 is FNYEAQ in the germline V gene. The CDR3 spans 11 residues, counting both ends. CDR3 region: CASSLRGQGYG.

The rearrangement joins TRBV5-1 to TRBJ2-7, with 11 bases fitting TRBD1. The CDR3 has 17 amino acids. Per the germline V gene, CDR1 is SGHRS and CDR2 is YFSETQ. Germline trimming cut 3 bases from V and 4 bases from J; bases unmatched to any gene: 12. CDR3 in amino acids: CASSSEPGQGERYEQYF. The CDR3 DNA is TGCGCCAGCAGCTCTGAACCGGGACAGGGGGAGAGGTACGAGCAGTACTTC.

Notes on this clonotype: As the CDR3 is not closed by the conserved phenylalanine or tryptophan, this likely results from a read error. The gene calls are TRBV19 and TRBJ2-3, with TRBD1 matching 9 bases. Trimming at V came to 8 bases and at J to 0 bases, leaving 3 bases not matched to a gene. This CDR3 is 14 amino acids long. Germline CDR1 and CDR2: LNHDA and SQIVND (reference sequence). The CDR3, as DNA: TGTGCCAGTGGGACAGGGCCTAGCACAGATACGCAGTATCTT. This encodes CASGTGPSTDTQYL.

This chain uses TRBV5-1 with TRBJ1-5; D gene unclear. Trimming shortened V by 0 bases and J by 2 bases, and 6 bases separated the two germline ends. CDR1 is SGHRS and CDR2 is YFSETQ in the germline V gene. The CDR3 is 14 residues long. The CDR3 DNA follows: TGCGCCAGCAGCTTGGACACAGGCAATCAGCCCCAGCATTTT. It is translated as CASSLDTGNQPQHF.

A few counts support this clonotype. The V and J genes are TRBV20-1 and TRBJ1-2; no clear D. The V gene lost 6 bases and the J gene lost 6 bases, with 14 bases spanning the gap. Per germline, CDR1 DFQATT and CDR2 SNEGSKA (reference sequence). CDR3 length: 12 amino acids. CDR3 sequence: CSASWAFDGYTF. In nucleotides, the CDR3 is TGCAGTGCGAGCTGGGCGTTCGATGGCTACACCTTC.

Here the CDR3 DNA reads TGTGCCATCAGTGGGACAGGGAGGCTTTATGGCTACACCTTC. This sequence encodes CAISGTGRLYGYTF. The chain couples TRBV10-3 to TRBJ1-2; 8 bases map to TRBD1. The V and J ends lost 4 bases and 5 bases, in that order; junction bases with no gene match: 6. The CDR3 is 14 amino acids. Germline V lookup: CDR1 ENHRY, CDR2 SYGVKD.

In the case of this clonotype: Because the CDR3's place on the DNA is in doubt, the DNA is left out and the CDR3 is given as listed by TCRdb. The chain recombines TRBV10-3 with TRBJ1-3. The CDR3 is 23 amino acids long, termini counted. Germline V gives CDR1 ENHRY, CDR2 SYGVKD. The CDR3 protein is CAISPTRVETQYFGPGSGNTIYF.

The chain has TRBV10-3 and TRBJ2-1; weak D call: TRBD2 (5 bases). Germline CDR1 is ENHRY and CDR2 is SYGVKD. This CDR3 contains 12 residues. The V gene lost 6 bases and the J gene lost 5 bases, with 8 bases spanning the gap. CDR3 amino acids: CAISGLDNEQFF. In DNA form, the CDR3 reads TGTGCCATCAGCGGACTCGACAATGAGCAGTTCTTC.

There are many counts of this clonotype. CDR3 nucleotide sequence: TGTGCCAGTAGTAACATGGGCTCACCCCTCCACTTT. Amino acids: CASSNMGSPLHF. The gene calls are TRBV19 and TRBJ1-6, with D unresolved. Germline-derived CDR1 and CDR2 are LNHDA and SQIVND (reference sequence). CDR3 length: 12 amino acids. V lost 4 bases and J lost 10, with 8 bases in between.

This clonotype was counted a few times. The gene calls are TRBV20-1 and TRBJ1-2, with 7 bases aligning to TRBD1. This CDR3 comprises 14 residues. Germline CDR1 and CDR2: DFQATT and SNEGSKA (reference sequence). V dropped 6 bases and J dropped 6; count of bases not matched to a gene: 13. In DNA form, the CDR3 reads TGCAGTGCCATGACCTGGACAGGTGCCGATGGCTACACCTTC. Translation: CSAMTWTGADGYTF.

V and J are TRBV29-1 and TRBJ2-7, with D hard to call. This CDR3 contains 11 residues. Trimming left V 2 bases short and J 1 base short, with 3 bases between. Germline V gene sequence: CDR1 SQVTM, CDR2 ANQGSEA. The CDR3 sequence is CSVELSYEQYF. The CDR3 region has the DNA TGCAGCGTTGAATTATCCTACGAGCAGTACTTC.

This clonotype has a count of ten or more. This CDR3 reads CASSIGLPGGNQETQYF. In DNA form, the CDR3 reads TGTGCCAGTAGTATCGGGCTCCCGGGGGGAAATCAAGAGACCCAGTACTTC. V and J are TRBV19 and TRBJ2-5, with TRBD2 matching over 7 bases. Looked up from germline, CDR1 is LNHDA and CDR2 is SQIVND (reference sequence). Trimming removed 3 bases from V and 2 bases from J; junction bases left unmatched: 12. The CDR3 is made up of 17 amino acids.

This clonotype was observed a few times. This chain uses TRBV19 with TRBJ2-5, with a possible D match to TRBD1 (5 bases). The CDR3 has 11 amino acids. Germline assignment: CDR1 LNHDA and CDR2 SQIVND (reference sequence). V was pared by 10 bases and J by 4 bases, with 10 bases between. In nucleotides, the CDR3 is TGTGCCACTCAGGGCAGAGAGACCCAGTACTTC. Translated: CATQGRETQYF.

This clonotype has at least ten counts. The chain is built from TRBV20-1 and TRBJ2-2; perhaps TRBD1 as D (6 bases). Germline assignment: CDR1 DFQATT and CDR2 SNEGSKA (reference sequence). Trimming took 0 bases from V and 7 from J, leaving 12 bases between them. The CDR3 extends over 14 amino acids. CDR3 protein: CSARDSGVVGELFF. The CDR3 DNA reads TGCAGTGCTAGAGACTCAGGGGTGGTCGGGGAGCTGTTTTTT.

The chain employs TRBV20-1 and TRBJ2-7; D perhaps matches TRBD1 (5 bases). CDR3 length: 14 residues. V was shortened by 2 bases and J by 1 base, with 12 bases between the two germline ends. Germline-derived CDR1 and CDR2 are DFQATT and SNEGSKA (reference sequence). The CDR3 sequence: CSARFQGGSYEQYF. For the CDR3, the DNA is TGCAGTGCTAGATTTCAGGGTGGTTCCTACGAGCAGTACTTC.

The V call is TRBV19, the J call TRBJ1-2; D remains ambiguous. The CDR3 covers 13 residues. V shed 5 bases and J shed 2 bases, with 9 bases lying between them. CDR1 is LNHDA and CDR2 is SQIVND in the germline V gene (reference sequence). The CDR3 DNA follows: TGTGCCAGTAGTGCTTCCCAGAACTATGGCTACACCTTC. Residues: CASSASQNYGYTF.

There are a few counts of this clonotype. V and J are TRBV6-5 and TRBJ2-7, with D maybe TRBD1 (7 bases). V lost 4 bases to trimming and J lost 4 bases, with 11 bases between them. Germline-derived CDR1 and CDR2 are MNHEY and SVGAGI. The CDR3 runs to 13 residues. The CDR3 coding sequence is TGTGCCAGCAGTTCAGGGGGGTCATACGAGCAGTACTTC. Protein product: CASSSGGSYEQYF.

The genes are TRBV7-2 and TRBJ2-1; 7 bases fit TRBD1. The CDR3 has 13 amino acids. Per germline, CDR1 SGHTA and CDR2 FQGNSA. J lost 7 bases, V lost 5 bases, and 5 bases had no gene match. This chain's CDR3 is CASSHDRVNEQFF. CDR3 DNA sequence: TGTGCCAGCAGCCATGACAGGGTGAATGAGCAGTTCTTC.

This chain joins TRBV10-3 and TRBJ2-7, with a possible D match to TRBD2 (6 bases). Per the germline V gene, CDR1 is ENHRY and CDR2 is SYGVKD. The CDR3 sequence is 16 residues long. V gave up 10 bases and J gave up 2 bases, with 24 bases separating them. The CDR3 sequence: CASKPIWEVLTYEQYF. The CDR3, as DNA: TGTGCCAGCAAACCCATCTGGGAGGTGTTAACCTACGAGCAGTACTTC.

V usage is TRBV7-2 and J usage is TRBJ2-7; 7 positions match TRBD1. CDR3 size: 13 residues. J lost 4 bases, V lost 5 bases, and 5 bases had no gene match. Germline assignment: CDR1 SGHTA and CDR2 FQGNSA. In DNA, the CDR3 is TGTGCCAGCAGCCGAGGGACAGAATACGAGCAGTACTTC. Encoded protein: CASSRGTEYEQYF. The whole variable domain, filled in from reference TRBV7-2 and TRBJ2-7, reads GAGVSQSPSNKVTEKGKDVELRCDPISGHTALYWYRQSLGQGLEFLIYFQGNSAPDKSGLPSDRFSAERTGGSVSTLTIQRTQQEDSAVYLCASSRGTEYEQYFGPGTRLTVT.

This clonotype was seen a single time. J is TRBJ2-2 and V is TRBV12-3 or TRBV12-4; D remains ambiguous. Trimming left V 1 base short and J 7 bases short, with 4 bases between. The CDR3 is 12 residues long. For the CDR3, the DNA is TGTGCCAGCAGTTTAGTACGCGGGGAGCTGTTTTTT. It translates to CASSLVRGELFF.

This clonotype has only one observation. CDR3 nucleotide sequence: TGTGCCAGCAGTGACGTAGGAGTGGCTAACTATGGCTACACCTTC. Its protein is CASSDVGVANYGYTF. The chain couples TRBV9 to TRBJ1-2; D is uncertain. This CDR3 is built from 15 residues. Trimming removed 5 bases at V and 0 bases at J, with 14 bases between. CDR1 and CDR2 (germline): SGDLS, YYNGEE.

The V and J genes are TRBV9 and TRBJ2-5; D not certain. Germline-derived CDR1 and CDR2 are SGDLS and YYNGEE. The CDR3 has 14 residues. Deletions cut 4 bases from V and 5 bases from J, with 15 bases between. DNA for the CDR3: TGTGCCAGCAGCCCGCAGGCCGGATTCGAGACCCAGTACTTC. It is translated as CASSPQAGFETQYF.

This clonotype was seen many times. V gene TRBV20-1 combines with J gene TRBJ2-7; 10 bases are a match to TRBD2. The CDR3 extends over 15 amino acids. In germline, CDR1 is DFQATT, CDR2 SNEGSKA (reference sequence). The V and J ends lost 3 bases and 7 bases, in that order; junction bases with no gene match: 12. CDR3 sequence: CSARASGRASSEQYF. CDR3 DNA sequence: TGCAGTGCTAGGGCCAGCGGGAGGGCCTCGAGTGAGCAGTACTTC.